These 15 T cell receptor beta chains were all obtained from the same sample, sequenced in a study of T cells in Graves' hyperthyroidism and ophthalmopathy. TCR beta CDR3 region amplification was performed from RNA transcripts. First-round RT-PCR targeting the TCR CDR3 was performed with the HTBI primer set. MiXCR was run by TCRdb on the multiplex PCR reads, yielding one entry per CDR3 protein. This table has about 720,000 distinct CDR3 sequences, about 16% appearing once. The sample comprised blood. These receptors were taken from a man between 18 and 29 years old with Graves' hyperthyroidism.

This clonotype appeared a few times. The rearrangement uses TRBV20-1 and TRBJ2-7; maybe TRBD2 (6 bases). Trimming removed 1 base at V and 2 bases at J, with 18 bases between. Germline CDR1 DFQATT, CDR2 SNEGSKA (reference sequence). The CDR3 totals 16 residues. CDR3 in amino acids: CSARVLGRGGPYEQYF. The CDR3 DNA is TGCAGTGCTAGAGTGCTTGGGCGGGGCGGACCCTACGAGCAGTACTTC.

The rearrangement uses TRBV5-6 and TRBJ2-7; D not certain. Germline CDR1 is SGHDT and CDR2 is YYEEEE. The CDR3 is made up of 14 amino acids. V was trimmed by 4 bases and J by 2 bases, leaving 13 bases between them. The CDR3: CASSARWPPYEQYF. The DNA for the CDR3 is TGTGCCAGCAGCGCCCGGTGGCCCCCCTACGAGCAGTACTTC.

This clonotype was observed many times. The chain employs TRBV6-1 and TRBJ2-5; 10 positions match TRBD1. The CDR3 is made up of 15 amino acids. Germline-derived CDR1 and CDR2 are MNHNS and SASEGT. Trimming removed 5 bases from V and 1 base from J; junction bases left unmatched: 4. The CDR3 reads CASSLGQGPQETQYF. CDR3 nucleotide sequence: TGTGCCAGCAGTTTGGGACAGGGGCCCCAAGAGACCCAGTACTTC.

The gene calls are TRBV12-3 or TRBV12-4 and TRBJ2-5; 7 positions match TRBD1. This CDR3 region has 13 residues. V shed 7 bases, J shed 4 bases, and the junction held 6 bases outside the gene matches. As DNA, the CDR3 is TGTGCCAGCATTCGGGCAGGGGGAGAGACCCAGTACTTC. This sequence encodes CASIRAGGETQYF.

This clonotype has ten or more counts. CDR3: CASSAWGSGGNTGELFF. CDR3 nucleotide sequence: TGTGCCAGCAGTGCTTGGGGGTCAGGGGGTAACACCGGGGAGCTGTTTTTT. The genes are TRBV28 and TRBJ2-2; the match to TRBD1 covers 7 bases. Germline V lookup: CDR1 MDHEN, CDR2 SYDVKM. The length of the CDR3 is 17 residues. The V and J ends lost 5 bases and 2 bases, in that order; junction bases with no gene match: 11.

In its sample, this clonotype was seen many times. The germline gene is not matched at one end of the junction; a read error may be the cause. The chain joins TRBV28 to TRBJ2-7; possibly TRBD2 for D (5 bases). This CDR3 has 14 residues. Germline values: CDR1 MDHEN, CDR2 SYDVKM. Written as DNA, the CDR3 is TGCGCCAGCAGCTCATTAGGGAGCTCCTACGAGCAGTACTTC. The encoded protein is CASSSLGSSYEQYF.

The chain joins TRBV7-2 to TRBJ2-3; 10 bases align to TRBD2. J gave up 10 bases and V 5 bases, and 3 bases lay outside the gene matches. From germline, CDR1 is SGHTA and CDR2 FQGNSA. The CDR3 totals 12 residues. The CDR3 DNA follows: TGTGCCAGCAGCCTAGGGACTAGCGCGCAGTATTTT. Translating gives CASSLGTSAQYF. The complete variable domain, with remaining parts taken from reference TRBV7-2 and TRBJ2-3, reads GAGVSQSPSNKVTEKGKDVELRCDPISGHTALYWYRQSLGQGLEFLIYFQGNSAPDKSGLPSDRFSAERTGGSVSTLTIQRTQQEDSAVYLCASSLGTSAQYFGPGTRLTVL.

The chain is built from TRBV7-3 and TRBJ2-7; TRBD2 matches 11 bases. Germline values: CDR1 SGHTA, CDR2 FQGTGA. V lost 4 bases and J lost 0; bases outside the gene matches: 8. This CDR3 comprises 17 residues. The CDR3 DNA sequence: TGTGCCAGCAGCTCGGGACTAGCGGAGAGAGTCTCCTACGAGCAGTACTTC. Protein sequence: CASSSGLAERVSYEQYF.

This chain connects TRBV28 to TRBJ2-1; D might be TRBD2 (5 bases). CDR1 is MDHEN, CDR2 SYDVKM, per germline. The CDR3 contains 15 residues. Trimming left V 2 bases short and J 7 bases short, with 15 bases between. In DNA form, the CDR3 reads TGTGCCAGCAGTTTACCCAGCGGTCGAGGGAATGAGCAGTTCTTC. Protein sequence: CASSLPSGRGNEQFF.

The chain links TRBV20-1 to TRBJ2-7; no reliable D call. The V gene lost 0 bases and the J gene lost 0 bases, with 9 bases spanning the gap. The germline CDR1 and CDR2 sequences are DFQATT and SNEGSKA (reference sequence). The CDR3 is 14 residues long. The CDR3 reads CSARDPVSSYEQYF. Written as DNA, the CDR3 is TGCAGTGCTAGAGACCCGGTTAGCTCCTACGAGCAGTACTTC.

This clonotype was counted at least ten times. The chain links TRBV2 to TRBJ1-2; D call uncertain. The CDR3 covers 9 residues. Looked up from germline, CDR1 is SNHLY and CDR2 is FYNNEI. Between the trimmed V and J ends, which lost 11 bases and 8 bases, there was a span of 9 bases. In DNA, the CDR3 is TGTGCCGGGCCCCGCGGCTACACCTTC. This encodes CAGPRGYTF.

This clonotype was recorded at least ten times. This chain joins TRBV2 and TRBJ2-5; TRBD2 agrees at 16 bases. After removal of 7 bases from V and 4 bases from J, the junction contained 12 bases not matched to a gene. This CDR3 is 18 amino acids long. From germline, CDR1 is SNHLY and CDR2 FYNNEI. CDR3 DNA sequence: TGTGCCAGCATCCAGGGACTAGCGGGAGGGGGAGGAGGAGAGACCCAGTACTTC. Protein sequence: CASIQGLAGGGGGETQYF.

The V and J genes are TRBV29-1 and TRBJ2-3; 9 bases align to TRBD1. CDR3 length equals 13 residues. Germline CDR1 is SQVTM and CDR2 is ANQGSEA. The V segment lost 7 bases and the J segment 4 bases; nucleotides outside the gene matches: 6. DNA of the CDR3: TGCAGCGCCCGGGACAGGGAGCCAGATACGCAGTATTTT. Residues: CSARDREPDTQYF.

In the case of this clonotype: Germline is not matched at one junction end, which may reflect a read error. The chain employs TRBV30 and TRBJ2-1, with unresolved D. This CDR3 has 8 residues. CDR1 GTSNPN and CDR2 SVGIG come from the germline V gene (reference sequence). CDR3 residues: CAFSPEVF. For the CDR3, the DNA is TGTGCCTTCAGCCCTGAGGTCTTC.

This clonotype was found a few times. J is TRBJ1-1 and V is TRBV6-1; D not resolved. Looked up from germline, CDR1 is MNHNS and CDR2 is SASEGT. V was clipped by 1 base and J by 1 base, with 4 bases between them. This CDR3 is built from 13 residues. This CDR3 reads CASSEGWNTEAFF. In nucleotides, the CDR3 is TGTGCCAGCAGTGAAGGGTGGAACACTGAAGCTTTCTTT.